This TCR beta chain was found in a study of T cell responses to AZD1222 COVID-19 vaccine. Germline CDR1 MRHNA, CDR2 SNTAGT. The CDR3 is 14 amino acids. V lost 3 bases, J lost 0 bases, and 0 bases stayed unmatched. The assay was immunoSEQ multiplex PCR, and TCRdb's table has in-frame clones only and misses some. The data contain approximately 140,000 clones, 70% to 90% of them seen just once; the ten biggest clones take up about 5.5%. The chain recombines TRBV6-4 with TRBJ2-3; TRBD2 matches at 7 bases. The clonotype was recovered from an adult in good health. Sample: peripheral blood, taken on day 0 of AZD1222 vaccination. CDR3 sequence (DNA): TGTGCCAGCAGTGAGGGAGGGAGCACAGATACGCAGTATTTT. Translation gives CASSEGGSTDTQYF.